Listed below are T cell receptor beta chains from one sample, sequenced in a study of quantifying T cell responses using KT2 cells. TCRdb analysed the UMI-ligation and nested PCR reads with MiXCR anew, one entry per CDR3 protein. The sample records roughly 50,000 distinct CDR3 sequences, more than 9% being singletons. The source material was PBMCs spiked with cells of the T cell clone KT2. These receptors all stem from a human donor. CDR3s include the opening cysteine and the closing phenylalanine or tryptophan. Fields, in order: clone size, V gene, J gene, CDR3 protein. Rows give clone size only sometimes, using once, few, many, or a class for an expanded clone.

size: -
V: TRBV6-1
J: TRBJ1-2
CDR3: CASSELGTLAYGYTF

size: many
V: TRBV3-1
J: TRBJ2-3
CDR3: CASSQVGAFRTDTQYF

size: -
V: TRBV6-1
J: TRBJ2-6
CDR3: CASKTGASSGANVLTF

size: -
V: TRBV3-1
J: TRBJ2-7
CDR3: CASSHSDWNEQYF

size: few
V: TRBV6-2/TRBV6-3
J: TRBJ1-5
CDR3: CASSFASNQPQHF

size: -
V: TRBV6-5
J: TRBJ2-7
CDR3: CASIPNSGCPYEQYF

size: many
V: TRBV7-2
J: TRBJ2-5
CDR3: CASSLGTSGRGGGTQYF

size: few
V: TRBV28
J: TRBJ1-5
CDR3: CASSWTERNQPQHF

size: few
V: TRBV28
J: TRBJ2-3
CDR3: CASSLFPSGRAGDTQYF

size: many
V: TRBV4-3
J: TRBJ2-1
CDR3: CASTSTYSGVSYNEQFF

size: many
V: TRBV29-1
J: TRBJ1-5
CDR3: CSVGGRDQPQHF

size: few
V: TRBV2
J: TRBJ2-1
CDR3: CASSAEGAPTYNEQFF

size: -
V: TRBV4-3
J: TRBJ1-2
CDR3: CASSQDRDRGYGYNF

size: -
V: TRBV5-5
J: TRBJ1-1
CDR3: CASSLVPRENTEAFF

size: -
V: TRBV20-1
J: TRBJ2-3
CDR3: CSASSWRDDTSTDTQYF

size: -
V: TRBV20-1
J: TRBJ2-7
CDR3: CSARVGGRGYEQYF

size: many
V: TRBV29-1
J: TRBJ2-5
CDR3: CSVDGSGWSRETQYF

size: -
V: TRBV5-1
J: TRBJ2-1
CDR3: CASSLVGHTYNEQFF

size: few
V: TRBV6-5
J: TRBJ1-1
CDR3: CASSTTGSRDTEAFF

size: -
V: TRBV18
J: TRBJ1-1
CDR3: CASSQQGETEAFF

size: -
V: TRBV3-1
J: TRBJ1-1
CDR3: CASSHLLLGQNTEAFF

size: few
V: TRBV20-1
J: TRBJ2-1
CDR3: CSAKDRATSGIYNEQFF

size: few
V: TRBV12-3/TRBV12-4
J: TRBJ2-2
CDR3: CASKIGANTGELFF

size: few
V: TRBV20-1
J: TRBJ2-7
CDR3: CSALRDGATYEQYF

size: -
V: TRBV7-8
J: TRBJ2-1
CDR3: CASSLGARAGNEQFF

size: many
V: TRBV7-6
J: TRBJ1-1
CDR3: CASSAGAGDTEAFF

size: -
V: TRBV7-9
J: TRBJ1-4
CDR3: CASSPPGGREKLFF

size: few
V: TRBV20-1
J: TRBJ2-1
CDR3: CSALTSGGDNEQFF

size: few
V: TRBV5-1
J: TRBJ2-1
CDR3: CASSPPRSGGAIDEQFF

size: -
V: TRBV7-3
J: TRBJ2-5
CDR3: CASSLTGSAANRETQYF

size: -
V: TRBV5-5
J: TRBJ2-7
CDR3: CASSLVTGYEQYF

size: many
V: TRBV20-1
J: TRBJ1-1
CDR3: CSAPMRTAEAFF

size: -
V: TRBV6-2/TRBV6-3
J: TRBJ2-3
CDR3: CASSPGSGSADTQYF